This is a list of T cell receptor beta chains from one sample in a study of blood T cell repertoires in COVID-19. This table comes from immunoSEQ multiplex PCR, and its TCRdb copy is limited to in-frame clones, with some not included. Of about 190,000 clones listed, approximately 91% are singletons. The sample comprised peripheral blood. All receptors derive from a man younger than 45 with acute or convalescent COVID-19. Each CDR3 is given with its conserved first and last residue. D genes are given only for firm matches. Rows may omit the clone size; those that give it use once, few, many or a size class.

j_gene	v_gene	d_gene	abundance	CDR3nt	CDR3aa
TRBJ1-4	TRBV4-2	TRBD1	.	TGTGCCAGCAGCGGGGAGGTGGGACAGGGGGATGAAAAACTGTTTTTT	CASSGEVGQGDEKLFF
TRBJ2-1	TRBV19	.	.	TGTGCCAGTAGTATTGTCCCGGGTAATGAGCAGTTCTTC	CASSIVPGNEQFF
TRBJ1-1	TRBV7-8	.	.	TGTGCCAGCAGCTTATACGGAGGTCGTACTGAAGCTTTCTTT	CASSLYGGRTEAFF
TRBJ2-5	TRBV28	TRBD2	.	TGTGCCAGCAGTCTGCAGCGGGAGGGGCAAGAGACCCAGTACTTC	CASSLQREGQETQYF
TRBJ2-5	TRBV4-1	TRBD2	.	TGCGCCAGCAGCCTAGCCCTGACCGCGGGGGGTATAGAGACCCAGTACTTC	CASSLALTAGGIETQYF
TRBJ1-3	TRBV24-1	TRBD1	few	TGTGCCACCAGTGAACAAGACAGGGTCTCTGGAAACACCATATATTTT	CATSEQDRVSGNTIYF
TRBJ2-5	TRBV29-1	.	.	TGCAGCGATCTAGCGCACCAAGAGACCCAGTACTTC	CSDLAHQETQYF
TRBJ1-1	TRBV7-8	TRBD1	.	TGTGCCAGCAGCCTACAGGGGGGGAACACTGAAGCTTTCTTT	CASSLQGGNTEAFF
TRBJ2-7	TRBV2	TRBD2	.	TGTGCCAGCTTAGGGAGGGTCGAGCAGTACTTC	CASLGRVEQYF
TRBJ1-2	TRBV11-3	TRBD1	.	TGTGCCAGCAGCATTCTTTCCGGGACAGGGGGCAGAGGAGGCTACACCTTC	CASSILSGTGGRGGYTF
TRBJ1-2	TRBV18	.	.	TGTGCCAGCTCATCAACAGGGTATGGCTACACCTTC	CASSSTGYGYTF
TRBJ1-1	TRBV18	.	.	TGTGCCAGCTCGAAAGACACCGGATCCACTGAAGCTTTCTTT	CASSKDTGSTEAFF
TRBJ2-2	TRBV4-1	.	.	TGCGCCAGCAGCCAACAGGGGTTTGCCACCGGGGAGCTGTTTTTT	CASSQQGFATGELFF
TRBJ2-5	TRBV30	.	.	TGTGCCTGGATGAATACTCGACGACTACCATACCAAGAGACCCAGTACTTC	CAWMNTRRLPYQETQYF
TRBJ1-4	TRBV7-2	.	.	TGTGCCAGCACCACGCGGGTAAATGAAAAACTGTTTTTT	CASTTRVNEKLFF
TRBJ1-5	TRBV5-1	.	.	TGCGCCAGCAGCTTGGACGGGTACCAGCCCCAGCATTTT	CASSLDGYQPQHF
TRBJ2-7	TRBV27	.	.	TGTGCCAGCAGTAAACAGGGTCCCTGGGAGCAGTACTTC	CASSKQGPWEQYF
TRBJ1-2	TRBV18	.	.	TGTGCCAGCTCACCTTACCTCGGTCCTAACTATGGCTACACCTTC	CASSPYLGPNYGYTF
TRBJ1-2	TRBV7-9	TRBD1	.	TGTGCCAGCAGCGCAACAACCGGGACAGGGGAAGGCTACACCTTC	CASSATTGTGEGYTF
TRBJ2-7	TRBV5-6	.	.	TGTGCCAGCAGCCTTCCAGGGTTGGGGCAGAGTTACGAGCAGTACTTC	CASSLPGLGQSYEQYF
TRBJ1-5	TRBV10-3	.	.	TGTGCCATCAGTGGAGGGCCTAATCAGCCCCAGCATTTT	CAISGGPNQPQHF
TRBJ1-6	TRBV3-1/TRBV3-2	.	.	TGTGCCAGCAGCCAAGGGAGCTCCTATAATTCACCCCTCCACTTT	CASSQGSSYNSPLHF
TRBJ1-5	TRBV28	.	once	TGTGCCAGCAGTTTGTTCGACAGTAGCAATCAGCCCCAGCATTTT	CASSLFDSSNQPQHF
TRBJ1-2	TRBV28	.	.	TGTGCCAGCAGCCTTCTGGGGGCGGATTATGGCTACACCTTC	CASSLLGADYGYTF
TRBJ2-7	TRBV3-1/TRBV3-2	.	.	TGTGCCAGCAGCCCCTTCGTCGGGGGTGCGACTAGGTGGTCCTACGAGCAGTACTTC	CASSPFVGGATRWSYEQYF
TRBJ2-5	TRBV6-1	TRBD2	.	TGTGCCAGCAGTGACCTGCGGGAGATGGAGACCCAGTACTTC	CASSDLREMETQYF
TRBJ1-2	TRBV19	TRBD1	.	TGTGCCAGTAGTATGAAGGGGACAGGGAGGGCTTCGTATGGCTACACCTTC	CASSMKGTGRASYGYTF
TRBJ1-2	TRBV30	TRBD1	.	TGTGCCTGCCGGAACAGGGGGCGTAACTATGGCTACACCTTC	CACRNRGRNYGYTF
TRBJ1-6	TRBV6-5	.	.	TGTGCCAGCAGTTACTCTGGCCCACCCCTCCACTTT	CASSYSGPPLHF
TRBJ2-5	TRBV4-1	TRBD1	.	TGCGCCAGCAGCCAAGGGGACAGCCAAGAGACCCAGTACTTC	CASSQGDSQETQYF
TRBJ2-1	TRBV9	.	.	TGTGCCAGCAGACCCCGGGACAACGACTACAATGAGCAGTTCTTC	CASRPRDNDYNEQFF
TRBJ1-2	TRBV5-1	.	few	TGCGCCAGCAGCACAAACAGGGCGAACTATGGCTACACCTTC	CASSTNRANYGYTF
TRBJ1-6	TRBV9	.	.	TGTGCCAGCAGCGCAAGACCAGGTGCAAATTCACCCCTCCACTTT	CASSARPGANSPLHF
TRBJ2-1	TRBV6-5	TRBD2	.	TGTGCCAGCAGTTACGTGGGACTAGCGGGAGAGCGGGAGCAGTTCTTC	CASSYVGLAGEREQFF
TRBJ1-3	TRBV5-1	.	.	TGCGCCAGCAGCTTGTCCGGGGACTCTGGAAACACCATATATTTT	CASSLSGDSGNTIYF
TRBJ2-2	TRBV2	.	.	TGTGCCAGCAGTGAAAAGATACTCACCGGGGAGCTGTTTTTT	CASSEKILTGELFF
TRBJ2-5	TRBV9	TRBD1	.	TGTGCCAGCAGCGCCCACAGGGGGCGAGAGGAGACCCAGTACTTC	CASSAHRGREETQYF
TRBJ1-1	TRBV19	.	.	TGTGCCAGTAGTATCCAGGGTCGGTCTGAAGCTTTCTTT	CASSIQGRSEAFF
TRBJ1-2	TRBV3-1/TRBV3-2	.	.	TGTGCCAGCAGCCAAGTTTACGCCAACAGGGATGGCTACACCTTC	CASSQVYANRDGYTF
TRBJ1-6	TRBV19	TRBD1	.	TGTGCCAGTAGTATAGCCGGGACAGGGATTTCACCCCTCCACTTT	CASSIAGTGISPLHF